This T cell receptor beta chain was captured by sequencing in a study of T cells in narcolepsy (dated by TCRdb to the late 2010s). Looking at the study overall: Patients with narcolepsy type 1 or type 2 (NT1, NT2) were enrolled in the study together with healthy control donors. The study sought autoreactive T cells targeting hypocretin neuron self-antigens (hypocretin, TRIB2) in narcolepsy patients, using TCR Vbeta sequencing to track clonotypes in blood and CSF.

From a lookup of the germline V gene, CDR1 and CDR2 are SGHAT and FQNNGV. The CDR3 sequence holds 16 residues, the cysteine and phenylalanine included. Only the CDR3 DNA stays, 48 bases, in frame from base 1. Trimming removed 5 bases from V and 6 bases from J, leaving 20 bases between the germline ends. Summary of the overall study and its limitations: No sequences matching autoreactive T cell clones were contained in some blood memory CD4+ repertoires from patients and controls. Autoreactive clonotypes were reported to be detected serially in the blood of the same patients and of different patients, but not in the blood of healthy controls. Patients and controls had similar numbers of sequenced blood memory CD4+ clonotypes, with averages of approximately 40,000 in patients and some 35,000 in controls. Plots that compared CSF and blood CD4+ T cell clonotypes from the same patient highlighted HCRT-specific and TRIB2-specific autoreactive clonotypes.

Of note for this clone: It lacks a known antigen. No base-level quality is on record; no much larger clone is a single base apart.

For TCR Vbeta sequencing, memory CD4+ T cells were sorted ex vivo from the peripheral blood of both healthy controls and narcolepsy patients. Receptor libraries were prepared by the immunoSEQ multiplex PCR assay. This is the immuneACCESS table as TCRdb keeps it, with only in-frame sequences that have V and J called. A part of the clones is gone; compared with another copy, unresolved V genes explain less than half, and the rest is unexplained. Counted in this sample were about 15,000 clones; approximately 83% of them appeared once. 30% to 45% of the sample rests with the top ten. The clonotype comes from a human donor in good health. The rearrangement joined TRBV11-2 to TRBJ2-1, and possibly TRBD2, on 6 matching bases. The material sequenced was memory (CD45RA-) CD4+ T cells from blood. This specimen's cell subset or site label, interpreted: memory T cells sorted ex vivo from peripheral blood. The nucleotide sequence reads TGTGCCAGCAGCCCTACCGGGAGCGCCCCTGGCAATGAGCAGTTCTTC. It specifies CASSPTGSAPGNEQFF.